This entry features one T cell receptor beta chain sequence. Patients in Seattle were enrolled during active infection, then followed longitudinally. As processed by the authors: Amplification from reference gene primers served as the basis for estimated nucleated cell counts. Method: immunoSEQ multiplex PCR; TCRdb's copy keeps in-frame clones and lacks some. The V and J calls and clone size come from that table; D and trimming were worked out from the DNA. Seen here are about 150,000 clones, approximately 80% observed once, and the top ten hold 9.5% to 13%. This record comes from a study of blood T cell repertoires in COVID-19. Across the study: Researchers got acute and convalescent COVID-19 samples from the United States, Italy and Spain. Sources were T cells, B-cell-depleted T cells, or PBMCs; the material itself was cDNA or gDNA.

The V gene's germline CDR1 is MNHEY and CDR2 SVGAGI. CDR3 size: 14 residues. V lost 5 bases, J lost 3 bases, and 1 base stayed unmatched. V gene TRBV6-5 combines with J gene TRBJ2-7; TRBD2 matches at 13 bases. The material sequenced was peripheral blood. The TCR comes from a woman in her sixties with COVID-19, enrolled during active disease. The CDR3 sequence is CASSRTSGSYEQYF. In nucleotides, the CDR3 is TGTGCCAGCAGTCGGACTAGCGGGAGCTACGAGCAGTACTTC.